The 30 T cell receptor beta chains listed next were all sequenced from one sample in a study of blood T cell repertoires in COVID-19. Sequencing used immunoSEQ multiplex PCR; TCRdb keeps in-frame clones, though not all of them. The sample records under 250,000 clones, roughly 84% being singletons. Sequenced material: peripheral blood. These receptors all come from a woman aged 80 or over with acute or convalescent COVID-19.

The chain carries TRBV6-5 and TRBJ1-5; weak D call: TRBD1 (6 bases). CDR1 is MNHEY, CDR2 SVGAGI, per germline. Between the trimmed V and J ends, which lost 2 bases and 7 bases, there was a span of 12 bases. The CDR3 sequence is 14 residues long. CDR3 amino acids: CASSYGGGGQPQHF. CDR3 nucleotides: TGTGCCAGCAGTTACGGGGGGGGCGGACAGCCCCAGCATTTT.

The chain has TRBV7-2 and TRBJ1-6; the match to TRBD1 covers 9 bases. V shed 6 bases, J shed 6 bases, and the junction held 9 bases outside the gene matches. This CDR3 has 16 amino acids. Germline CDR1 and CDR2: SGHTA and FQGNSA. CDR3 loop: CASSLRQGGFNSPLHF. As DNA, the CDR3 is TGTGCCAGCAGTCTTCGACAGGGGGGGTTTAATTCACCCCTCCACTTT.

This clone was recorded once. The rearrangement uses TRBV7-9 and TRBJ2-3; perhaps TRBD2 as D (5 bases). The CDR3 runs 12 residues. The V end lost 0 bases, the J end lost 8 bases, and 6 bases lay between the germline ends. CDR1 is SEHNR and CDR2 is FQNEAQ in the germline V gene (reference sequence). CDR3 sequence reads: CASSLAAGTQYF. CDR3 coding DNA: TGTGCCAGCAGCTTAGCTGCGGGTACGCAGTATTTT.

Only one count was recorded for this clone. This chain uses TRBV7-2 with TRBJ1-5; D is unresolved. Between the trimmed V and J ends, which lost 1 base and 6 bases, there was a span of 10 bases. CDR3 length equals 14 residues. Per the germline V gene, CDR1 is SGHTA and CDR2 is FQGNSA. CDR3 in amino acids: CASSLGWLTQPQHF. CDR3 nucleotides: TGTGCCAGCAGCTTAGGGTGGCTCACTCAGCCCCAGCATTTT.

The chain couples TRBV7-2 to TRBJ1-1; a possible D gene is TRBD1 (5 bases). Germline V gene data show CDR1 as SGHTA and CDR2 as FQGNSA. This CDR3 region has 13 residues. Trimming stripped 5 bases from V and 1 base from J, with 8 bases between. The CDR3 DNA is TGTGCCAGCAGCGTGACAGAGAACACTGAAGCTTTCTTT. Its protein is CASSVTENTEAFF. Supplemented by reference TRBV7-2 and TRBJ1-1, the full variable domain reads GAGVSQSPSNKVTEKGKDVELRCDPISGHTALYWYRQSLGQGLEFLIYFQGNSAPDKSGLPSDRFSAERTGGSVSTLTIQRTQQEDSAVYLCASSVTENTEAFFGQGTRLTVV.

The rearrangement links TRBV3-1 (or the pseudogene TRBV3-2) to TRBJ2-7; tentatively, D is TRBD2 (7 bases). In germline, CDR1 is LGHDT, CDR2 YNNKEL (reference sequence). The V gene lost 3 bases and the J gene lost 1 base, with 13 bases spanning the gap. This CDR3 region has 15 residues. The CDR3 coding sequence is TGTGCCAGCAGCCAGGGAGGGGGAGTATCCTACGAGCAGTACTTC. This sequence encodes CASSQGGGVSYEQYF.

The gene calls are TRBV7-2 and TRBJ2-3; 9 bases map to TRBD2. The length of the CDR3 is 15 residues. Germline CDR1 SGHTA, CDR2 FQGNSA. With V trimmed by 5 bases and J by 5 bases, 8 bases remained unmatched. CDR3 region: CASSPGLAGVDTQYF. In DNA, the CDR3 is TGTGCCAGCAGCCCGGGACTAGCTGGAGTAGATACGCAGTATTTT.

CDR3 sequence reads: CASSPNQGEKLFF. In DNA form, the CDR3 reads TGTGCCAGCAGCCCAAACCAGGGGGAAAAACTGTTTTTT. V and J are TRBV7-9 and TRBJ1-4, with a possible D match to TRBD1 (6 bases). V lost 5 bases, J lost 8 bases, and 12 bases lay in between. There are 13 residues in the CDR3. Germline values: CDR1 SEHNR, CDR2 FQNEAQ (reference sequence). The entire variable domain, with the rest obtained from reference TRBV7-9 and TRBJ1-4, is as follows: DTGVSQNPRHKITKRGQNVTFRCDPISEHNRLYWYRQTLGQGPEFLTYFQNEAQLEKSRLLSDRFSAERPKGSFSTLEIQRTEQGDSAMYLCASSPNQGEKLFFGSGTQLSVL.

The rearrangement links TRBV6-2 or TRBV6-3 to TRBJ2-7, with no clear D. V was shortened by 5 bases and J by 3 bases, with 14 bases between the two germline ends. CDR1 and CDR2 from the germline V gene are MNHEY and SVGEGT. This CDR3 region has 14 residues. The chain's CDR3 is CASSQHSPRYEQYF. CDR3 nucleotides: TGTGCCAGCAGTCAGCACAGCCCCCGCTACGAGCAGTACTTC.

The V and J genes are TRBV12-3 or TRBV12-4 and TRBJ2-7; 9 bases line up with TRBD1. With 6 bases clipped from V and 6 bases from J, the junction kept 6 bases outside the gene matches. The CDR3 runs to 13 residues. The CDR3 reads CASRGDRAGEQYF. The CDR3 coding sequence is TGTGCCAGCAGGGGGGACAGGGCCGGCGAGCAGTACTTC.

The chain links TRBV7-3 to TRBJ2-7, with 7 bases aligning to TRBD1. V lost 4 bases, J lost 2 bases, and 8 bases stayed unmatched. CDR1 is SGHTA and CDR2 is FQGTGA in the germline V gene. The CDR3 totals 15 residues. The CDR3 here is CASSSTGTEPYEQYF. CDR3 bases: TGTGCCAGCAGCTCGACCGGGACAGAGCCCTACGAGCAGTACTTC.

V usage is TRBV30 and J usage is TRBJ2-2; D is possibly TRBD2 (5 bases). The CDR3 consists of 13 residues. The germline V gene has CDR1 GTSNPN and CDR2 SVGIG (reference sequence). V lost 2 bases to trimming and J lost 1 base, with 5 bases between them. The CDR3 DNA reads TGTGCCTGGAGTCGGGGGAACACCGGGGAGCTGTTTTTT. It translates to CAWSRGNTGELFF.

This clone was seen a single time. The V call is TRBV6-5, the J call TRBJ1-6; 7 bases match TRBD1. The CDR3 extends over 15 amino acids. V lost 8 bases and J lost 3; bases outside the gene matches: 7. CDR1 and CDR2 from the germline V gene are MNHEY and SVGAGI. The CDR3 coding sequence is TGTGCCAGCTGTTCGGGGACAGTCTATAATTCACCCCTCCACTTT. This translates into CASCSGTVYNSPLHF.

This chain joins TRBV6-5 and TRBJ2-3; TRBD1 matches at 7 bases. There are 14 residues in the CDR3. J lost 2 bases, V lost 7 bases, and 6 bases had no gene match. Germline CDR1 reads MNHEY; CDR2 reads SVGAGI. CDR3 sequence reads: CASKTGQHTDTQYF. The CDR3 DNA sequence: TGTGCCAGCAAGACAGGGCAGCACACAGATACGCAGTATTTT.

The chain couples TRBV12-3 or TRBV12-4 to TRBJ2-3, with D perhaps matching TRBD1 (6 bases). The CDR3 loop spans 13 amino acids. V was shortened by 4 bases and J by 3 bases, with 8 bases between the two germline ends. DNA for the CDR3: TGTGCCAGCAGTTCCGACAGGACAGATACGCAGTATTTT. Translation gives CASSSDRTDTQYF.

The V and J genes are TRBV5-1 and TRBJ1-2, with TRBD1 matching 12 bases. The CDR3 has 16 residues. With V trimmed by 0 bases and J by 7 bases, 7 bases remained unmatched. CDR1 SGHRS and CDR2 YFSETQ come from the germline V gene. Here the CDR3 DNA reads TGCGCCAGCAGCTTGGCCGGGGGACAGGGGGCAAGTGGCTACACCTTC. This translates into CASSLAGGQGASGYTF.

This chain connects TRBV18 to TRBJ2-2, with D possibly TRBD1 on 6 matching bases. CDR1 and CDR2 (germline): KGHSH, LQKENI. This CDR3 spans 15 amino acids. Trimming took off 3 bases at V and 0 bases at J, with 8 bases between the two ends. The CDR3 DNA reads as TGTGCCAGCTCACCTTGGACAGCGAACACCGGGGAGCTGTTTTTT. Residues: CASSPWTANTGELFF. Together with reference TRBV18 and TRBJ2-2, the CDR3 gives the full variable domain: NAGVMQNPRHLVRRRGQEARLRCSPMKGHSHVYWYRQLPEEGLKFMVYLQKENIIDESGMPKERFSAEFPKEGPSILRIQQVVRGDSAAYFCASSPWTANTGELFFGEGSRLTVL.

This sequence joins TRBV11-2 and TRBJ2-3; 8 bases match TRBD1. Germline loops: CDR1 SGHAT, CDR2 FQNNGV. This CDR3 region has 15 residues. J was trimmed by 5 bases and V by 6 bases; bases with no gene match: 10. The CDR3 protein is CASSTPGGGLDTQYF. The CDR3 coding sequence is TGTGCCAGCAGTACCCCAGGGGGCGGTTTAGATACGCAGTATTTT.

CDR3 region: CASSVELNTEAFF. The CDR3 DNA reads as TGTGCCAGCAGTGTAGAGTTGAACACTGAAGCTTTCTTT. This rearrangement joins TRBV6-4 to TRBJ1-1; D is ambiguous. Per the germline V gene, CDR1 is MRHNA and CDR2 is SNTAGT. This CDR3 has 13 residues. V lost 4 bases and J 0 bases, leaving 6 bases between the germline ends.

The chain carries TRBV2 and TRBJ1-5; 8 positions match TRBD1. The CDR3 is 14 amino acids. The V gene end was trimmed by 6 bases and the J gene end by 6 bases; junction bases not matched to a gene: 7. Germline CDR1 and CDR2: SNHLY and FYNNEI. The CDR3 region is CASSLGQGGQPQHF. The CDR3 nucleotides are TGTGCCAGCAGCCTCGGACAGGGCGGTCAGCCCCAGCATTTT.

The rearrangement links TRBV7-9 to TRBJ1-1; 9 bases agree with TRBD1. The ends lost 5 bases at V and 4 bases at J; junction bases unmatched: 5. The CDR3 contains 14 residues. Germline V CDR1 and CDR2: SEHNR, FQNEAQ (reference sequence). CDR3 sequence reads: CASSRDRVATEAFF. CDR3 sequence (DNA): TGTGCCAGCAGCCGGGACAGGGTAGCCACTGAAGCTTTCTTT.

The rearrangement uses TRBV5-4 and TRBJ1-1, with D unresolved. The CDR3 sequence is 15 residues long. Germline CDR1 and CDR2: SGHNT and YYREEE (reference sequence). Between the trimmed V and J ends, which lost 0 bases and 1 base, there was a span of 10 bases. CDR3 amino acids: CASSLAVAKNTEAFF. In DNA form, the CDR3 reads TGTGCCAGCAGCTTGGCGGTTGCGAAGAACACTGAAGCTTTCTTT.

This clone was detected only a few times. The chain employs TRBV19 and TRBJ1-1, with 8 nucleotides matching TRBD1. V lost 5 bases and J lost 3; bases outside the gene matches: 2. This CDR3 has 13 residues. Germline assignment: CDR1 LNHDA and CDR2 SQIVND (reference sequence). CDR3 residues: CASSVDRDTEAFF. DNA for the CDR3: TGTGCCAGTAGTGTGGACAGGGACACTGAAGCTTTCTTT.

The chain is built from TRBV5-1 and TRBJ1-6; 7 positions agree with TRBD1. CDR1 and CDR2 (germline): SGHRS, YFSETQ. The trim removed 3 bases at V and 6 bases at J, leaving 9 bases unmatched. This CDR3 spans 16 amino acids. The CDR3 nucleotides read TGCGCCAGCAGCTCGGGTGGACAGGTGCCTAATTCACCCCTCCACTTT. Amino acid sequence: CASSSGGQVPNSPLHF.

The chain uses TRBV10-3 and TRBJ1-3, with D possibly being TRBD1 (6 bases). V lost 5 bases, J lost 1 base, and 9 bases lay in between. There are 14 residues in the CDR3. CDR1 and CDR2 from the germline V gene are ENHRY and SYGVKD. This CDR3 reads CAISPQGSGNTIYF. CDR3 sequence (DNA): TGTGCCATCAGTCCCCAGGGGTCTGGAAACACCATATATTTT.

V and J are TRBV6-5 and TRBJ2-7; 10 bases are shared with TRBD1. The CDR3 contains 15 residues. Trimming at V came to 5 bases and at J to 2 bases, leaving 6 bases not matched to a gene. Germline assignment: CDR1 MNHEY and CDR2 SVGAGI. CDR3 bases: TGTGCCAGCAGTCAATGGACAGGGGGAACCTACGAGCAGTACTTC. It codes for CASSQWTGGTYEQYF.

The V call is TRBV3-1 (or the pseudogene TRBV3-2), the J call TRBJ1-1; the D gene is possibly TRBD1 (5 bases). V lost 3 bases and J lost 7, with 9 bases in between. Germline V gene sequence: CDR1 LGHDT, CDR2 YNNKEL (reference sequence). The CDR3 is made up of 12 amino acids. The CDR3 reads CASSHTGLEAFF. The CDR3 DNA sequence: TGTGCCAGCAGCCATACGGGACTTGAAGCTTTCTTT.

The chain links TRBV19 to TRBJ1-4, with 9 bases identical to TRBD1. V shed 4 bases, J shed 8 bases, and the junction held 5 bases outside the gene matches. Germline CDR1 is LNHDA and CDR2 is SQIVND (reference sequence). This CDR3 is built from 14 residues. This CDR3 is CASSTWTGDEKLFF. DNA of the CDR3: TGTGCCAGTAGTACGTGGACAGGGGACGAAAAACTGTTTTTT.

This rearrangement joins TRBV7-2 to TRBJ1-1; 9 bases align to TRBD1. The CDR3 is made up of 14 amino acids. Trimming took 3 bases from V and 10 from J; bases not matched to a gene: 9. Germline V gene sequence: CDR1 SGHTA, CDR2 FQGNSA. As DNA, the CDR3 is TGTGCCAGCAGCTTTGCAGATGGACAGGGGTTAGCTTTCTTT. It is translated as CASSFADGQGLAFF.

The chain links TRBV3-1 (or the pseudogene TRBV3-2) to TRBJ1-4; D unclear. Trimming removed 4 bases from V and 0 bases from J, with 12 bases in between. This CDR3 region has 16 residues. CDR1 LGHDT and CDR2 YNNKEL come from the germline V gene (reference sequence). This chain's CDR3 is CASSPISRTTNEKLFF. The CDR3 DNA sequence: TGTGCCAGCAGCCCAATAAGCCGTACAACTAATGAAAAACTGTTTTTT.